This TCR beta chain was recovered during a study of early T cells in non-severe SARS-CoV-2 infection. TCRdb redid the calling of the 5' RACE reads with MiXCR, one entry per CDR3 protein. The sample records about 66,000 distinct CDR3 sequences, less than 15% being singletons. The sample holds many counts of this clonotype. Germline-derived CDR1 and CDR2 are SGHTA and FQGNSA. The V gene end was trimmed by 5 bases and the J gene end by 6 bases; junction bases not matched to a gene: 11. The CDR3 runs 16 residues. The receptor's source is an adult who was a healthcare worker with PCR-confirmed SARS-CoV-2 infection or an uninfected control (not recorded which). Sequenced input: whole blood. This rearrangement joins TRBV7-2 to TRBJ1-5; 9 nucleotides align to TRBD1. In DNA, the CDR3 is TGTGCCAGCAGCAGCGGGACAGGGCGGGTTGGTCAGCCCCAGCATTTT. It codes for CASSSGTGRVGQPQHF.